This TCR beta chain is drawn from a study of OX40 agonist ivuxolimab in advanced cancers. Repertoires were generated with immunoSEQ multiplex PCR, while TCRdb's copy carries only in-frame clones and drops some. The sample lists fewer than 40,000 clones; 74% were seen once. Trimming cost V 5 bases and J 8 bases, with 9 bases left between them. The germline gives CDR1 SEHNR, CDR2 FQNEAQ (reference sequence). The CDR3 spans 11 residues. The clonotype was recovered from an adult with an advanced solid tumor such as melanoma, head and neck, liver or kidney cancer. The specimen comprised CD4+ or CD8+ T cells sorted from blood, sampled in a trial of the OX40 agonist ivuxolimab. The chain combines TRBV7-9 with TRBJ1-1; D not resolved. CDR3 region: CASSLSDEAFF. Here the CDR3 DNA reads TGTGCCAGCAGCCTCTCCGACGAAGCTTTCTTT.